This TCR beta chain comes out of a study of spatial heterogeneity in lung cancer. Turning to the study itself: Raw sequencing reads included, on average, more than 8.5 appearances of each unique TCR and UMI combination.

Overall study findings and caveats: Within tumors, counts of expanded alpha and beta TCRs tracked tumor mutation counts. Tumor T-cell coverage was an estimated 7% or so for alpha and 13% for beta chains.

The germline V gene encodes CDR1 SQVTM and CDR2 ANQGSEA. The CDR3 contains 13 residues. V was clipped by 5 bases and J by 7 bases; unmatched bases: 8. The table lists this clonotype with a few counts. Its antigen is undetermined. For a library built for alpha chains, this beta chain is a stray read; little rests on its size. Unique molecular identifiers, one per molecule, were present on every TCR cDNA molecule. From the 5' RACE reads, TCRdb called clonotypes with MiXCR, one entry per CDR3 protein. In the table there are 3,800 or so distinct CDR3 sequences, 5.1% of which are singletons. Time point denoted: sample taken at primary tumor resection. From tumor, nontumor lung or frozen PBMC, whole RNA was taken unsorted for sequencing.

The sequence derives from a female donor with early-stage non-small cell lung cancer. The V call is TRBV29-1, the J call TRBJ2-7; TRBD2 agrees at 10 bases. This material consisted of lung tumor tissue, taken at surgery. The CDR3 loop is CSVNLAGAGEQYF. Here the CDR3 DNA reads TGCAGCGTTAACCTAGCGGGAGCTGGGGAGCAGTACTTC.